A selection of T cell receptor beta chains follows, all from one sample in a study of molecular identifiers for immune sequencing clone quantification. Via MiXCR, TCRdb re-called the PCR reads, giving one row per CDR3 protein. The sample lists some 97,000 distinct CDR3 sequences, 36% seen once, with 4% to 4.5% in the top ten. Sequencing was done on a sample of naive CD8+ T cells from blood, with Jurkat cell RNA spiked in. All receptors come from a human donor in good health. Some libraries in this study had Jurkat cell RNA spiked in. Both conserved end residues are part of each CDR3. The D gene is left open where the match is weak. Expanded clones are given a class, and other clones once, few, many or no size at all.

length,D,J,size,V,CDR3,DNA
12,NA,TRBJ2-7,NA,TRBV13,CASSLSGLEQYF,TGTGCCAGCAGCTTGTCTGGGCTCGAGCAGTACTTC
15,TRBD2,TRBJ2-4,NA,TRBV3-1,CASTRAGGAKNIQYF,TGTGCCAGCACACGGGCGGGAGGCGCCAAAAACATTCAGTACTTC
18,TRBD2,TRBJ2-1,many,TRBV25-1,CASSEYRVIAGDYNEQFF,TGTGCCAGCAGTGAATATAGAGTAATAGCGGGGGACTACAATGAGCAGTTCTTC
14,NA,TRBJ2-1,NA,TRBV7-3,CASSLYQDGDEQFF,TGTGCCAGCAGCTTATACCAAGATGGGGATGAGCAGTTCTTC
18,TRBD2,TRBJ2-3,many,TRBV9,CASDLSPKVPSGADTQYF,TGTGCCAGCGATCTTTCCCCAAAGGTTCCTAGCGGGGCAGATACGCAGTATTTT
16,TRBD2,TRBJ2-7,NA,TRBV28,CASSISLRELSYEQYF,TGTGCCAGCAGTATAAGTCTGCGGGAGCTCTCCTACGAGCAGTACTTC
14,NA,TRBJ2-5,many,TRBV4-3,CASSRGTSGETQYF,TGCGCCAGCAGCCGGGGGACCAGTGGAGAGACCCAGTACTTC
13,NA,TRBJ2-7,NA,TRBV10-3,CASSSIRGDEQYF,TGTGCCAGCTCGAGCATTAGGGGAGACGAGCAGTACTTC
16,NA,TRBJ2-1,NA,TRBV7-9,CASRPAPGIPYNEQFF,TGTGCCAGCAGGCCCGCTCCGGGGATCCCCTACAATGAGCAGTTCTTC
11,TRBD2,TRBJ2-3,NA,TRBV24-1,CATRSGTSDYF,TGTGCCACCAGGTCTGGGACTAGCGATTATTTT
14,TRBD2,TRBJ2-7,NA,TRBV19,CASSMGGNSYEQYF,TGTGCCAGTAGTATGGGAGGGAACTCCTACGAGCAGTACTTC
16,TRBD1,TRBJ2-2,NA,TRBV3-1,CASSQTTGANTGELFF,TGTGCCAGCAGCCAAACAACAGGGGCGAACACCGGGGAGCTGTTTTTT
13,NA,TRBJ1-5,few,TRBV27,CASRPGAHQPQHF,TGTGCCAGCAGACCGGGGGCCCATCAGCCCCAGCATTTT
12,TRBD2,TRBJ2-7,NA,TRBV12-3/TRBV12-4,CASSFGGVEQYF,TGTGCCAGCAGTTTCGGGGGGGTCGAGCAGTACTTC
11,NA,TRBJ2-1,few,TRBV6-2/TRBV6-3,CASTAVGEQFF,TGTGCCAGCACGGCGGTCGGTGAGCAGTTCTTC
14,NA,TRBJ2-7,few,TRBV18,CASSPRGSSYEQYF,TGTGCCAGCTCACCGAGGGGAAGCTCCTACGAGCAGTACTTC
14,NA,TRBJ2-7,few,TRBV13,CASSLGQRGPEQYF,TGTGCCAGCAGCTTAGGCCAGAGGGGACCCGAGCAGTACTTC
13,NA,TRBJ2-3,many,TRBV6-6,CASNPGDTDTQYF,TGTGCCAGCAACCCCGGGGACACAGATACGCAGTATTTT
13,NA,TRBJ2-3,few,TRBV19,CASSIVWADTQYF,TGTGCCAGTAGTATTGTGTGGGCAGATACGCAGTATTTT
14,TRBD2,TRBJ2-7,many,TRBV9,CASSAGGSLYEQYF,TGTGCCAGCAGCGCCGGCGGGAGCCTCTACGAGCAGTACTTC
16,TRBD2,TRBJ2-7,NA,TRBV6-2/TRBV6-3,CASSVGLAGTSYEQYF,TGTGCCAGCAGCGTGGGACTAGCGGGAACGAGCTACGAGCAGTACTTC
12,NA,TRBJ1-3,NA,TRBV9,CASSVVGNPIYF,TGTGCCAGCAGCGTAGTCGGGAATCCCATATATTTT
14,NA,TRBJ2-3,NA,TRBV19,CASSRAAGTDTQYF,TGTGCCAGCTCCCGGGCGGCGGGCACAGATACGCAGTATTTT
16,NA,TRBJ2-5,many,TRBV12-3/TRBV12-4,CASSQGTLGRGETQYF,TGTGCCAGCAGTCAGGGGACTCTAGGGAGGGGAGAGACCCAGTACTTC
12,NA,TRBJ1-1,few,TRBV5-8,CASRHLNTEAFF,TGTGCCAGCCGACACCTGAACACTGAAGCTTTCTTT
13,NA,TRBJ1-1,many,TRBV28,CASSLPGDTEAFF,TGTGCCAGCAGTTTACCAGGGGACACTGAAGCTTTCTTT
16,TRBD2,TRBJ2-3,NA,TRBV9,CASSEFGTSVTDTQYF,TGTGCCAGCAGCGAGTTCGGAACTAGCGTTACAGATACGCAGTATTTT
14,NA,TRBJ2-7,NA,TRBV13,CASSLGTGRDEQYF,TGTGCCAGCAGCTTAGGGACAGGGAGGGACGAGCAGTACTTC
13,NA,TRBJ2-5,NA,TRBV18,CASSPSGQETQYF,TGTGCCAGCTCACCTAGCGGACAAGAGACCCAGTACTTC
13,NA,TRBJ2-7,few,TRBV7-9,CASSLAPAGEQYF,TGTGCCAGCAGCTTAGCTCCGGCGGGGGAGCAGTACTTC
17,TRBD2,TRBJ2-2,few,TRBV5-6,CASSREGGLADTGELFF,TGTGCCAGCAGCCGAGAGGGGGGACTAGCGGACACCGGGGAGCTGTTTTTT
14,TRBD1,TRBJ2-3,many,TRBV7-6,CASSHGTGPDTQYF,TGTGCCAGCAGCCACGGGACAGGGCCAGATACGCAGTATTTT
16,NA,TRBJ2-7,few,TRBV27,CASSLSGLKPSYEQYF,TGTGCCAGCAGTTTATCGGGTCTAAAGCCTTCCTACGAGCAGTACTTC
17,NA,TRBJ2-3,NA,TRBV7-2,CASSLSGGGTWTDTQYF,TGTGCCAGCAGCCTCTCGGGTGGGGGCACCTGGACAGATACGCAGTATTTT
13,TRBD2,TRBJ2-7,few,TRBV28,CASSWGGTYEQYF,TGTGCCAGCAGTTGGGGGGGAACCTACGAGCAGTACTTC
15,TRBD2,TRBJ2-3,many,TRBV27,CASSPLAGGTDTQYF,TGTGCCAGCAGTCCGCTAGCGGGGGGCACAGATACGCAGTATTTT
14,NA,TRBJ2-3,many,TRBV20-1,CSARVTLKGDIQYF,TGCAGTGCTAGAGTTACACTCAAGGGTGATATCCAGTATTTT
14,TRBD1,TRBJ2-7,few,TRBV12-3/TRBV12-4,CASSSTGQDYEQYF,TGTGCCAGCAGTTCGACAGGGCAGGATTACGAGCAGTACTTC
17,TRBD1,TRBJ2-7,few,TRBV5-1,CASSLYSSGQGAYEQYF,TGCGCCAGCAGCTTGTATTCCTCTGGGCAGGGGGCCTACGAGCAGTACTTC
14,NA,TRBJ2-1,NA,TRBV7-3,CASSFGGPYNELFF,TGTGCCAGCAGCTTTGGAGGGCCCTACAATGAGCTGTTCTTC
15,NA,TRBJ2-6,few,TRBV28,CASSSTVTGANVLTF,TGTGCCAGCAGTTCCACAGTGACTGGGGCCAACGTCCTGACTTTC
13,NA,TRBJ2-1,NA,TRBV24-1,CATSDFVYNEQFF,TGTGCCACCAGTGATTTTGTGTACAATGAGCAGTTCTTC
13,NA,TRBJ2-3,many,TRBV2,CASWSSREDTQYF,TGTGCCAGCTGGAGTAGCCGGGAAGATACGCAGTATTTT
12,NA,TRBJ2-3,many,TRBV28,CASSSPADTQYF,TGTGCCAGCAGTTCCCCTGCAGATACGCAGTATTTT
14,TRBD2,TRBJ2-7,few,TRBV6-6,CASSPGLATYEQYF,TGTGCCAGCAGTCCGGGACTAGCGACCTACGAGCAGTACTTC
15,TRBD2,TRBJ2-3,many,TRBV19,CASSSTSGSPDTQYF,TGTGCCAGTAGTTCCACTAGCGGGAGCCCAGATACGCAGTATTTT